This T cell receptor (beta chain) was sequenced for a study of blood T cell repertoires in COVID-19. About the study: Spain, Italy and the United States supplied samples that represented acute and convalescent COVID-19. T cells, B-cell-depleted T cells, or PBMCs provided the cDNA or gDNA that served as material.

Clones were sequenced by immunoSEQ multiplex PCR, and TCRdb holds only the in-frame ones, with some missing. This sample yields roughly 440,000 clones, of which roughly 88% are seen a single time; roughly 12% belongs to the top ten. Trimming left V 3 bases short and J 9 bases short, with 6 bases between. The CDR3 covers 12 residues. Germline CDR1 MNHEY, CDR2 SMNVEV (reference sequence). Seattle patient enrollment occurred during active infection, with longitudinal follow-up thereafter. This clonotype originated in a woman aged 45-60 years with COVID-19, enrolled during active disease. Sequences were obtained from peripheral blood. This rearrangement joins TRBV27 to TRBJ1-6, with a possible D match to TRBD1 (5 bases). The DNA for the CDR3 is TGTGCCAGCAGTTTTCAGGGTTCACCCCTCCACTTT. Protein sequence: CASSFQGSPLHF.